The rows below give T cell receptor beta chains drawn from one sample of a study of response to subunit inactivated influenza vaccine. TCRdb redid the calling of the RT-PCR reads with MiXCR, one entry per CDR3 protein. The sample includes a few hundred thousand distinct CDR3 sequences, approximately 6.9% of them seen just once. The starting material was PBMCs from blood, obtained 23 to 25 months after vaccination. The receptor source for this set is a man between 50 and 75 years old who received an inactivated influenza vaccine. Each CDR3 is given with its conserved first and last residue. D genes are given only for firm matches. Clone sizes are given selectively: once, few, many, or a class where the clone is expanded.

size,D,J,V,CDR3,DNA
few,.,TRBJ2-3,TRBV4-1,CASSQDPVFSTDTQYF,TGCGCCAGCAGCCAAGATCCAGTGTTTAGCACAGATACGCAGTATTTT
.,.,TRBJ2-2,TRBV5-1,CASSLTPGGSNTGELFF,TGCGCCAGCAGCTTGACACCGGGGGGCTCGAACACCGGGGAGCTGTTTTTT
many,TRBD2,TRBJ2-3,TRBV12-3/TRBV12-4,CASSLSGGNTDTQYF,TGTGCCAGCAGTCTTAGCGGGGGGAACACAGATACGCAGTATTTT
few,TRBD1,TRBJ2-1,TRBV2,CASRLGQGFSEQFF,TGTGCCAGCAGACTGGGACAGGGGTTTAGTGAGCAGTTCTTC
few,TRBD1,TRBJ1-2,TRBV4-2,CASSQDGTGKNYGYTF,TGTGCCAGCAGCCAAGACGGGACAGGGAAAAACTATGGCTACACCTTC
many,TRBD2,TRBJ2-7,TRBV6-5,CASSYYPSGSTYEQYF,TGTGCCAGCAGTTACTACCCTAGCGGGAGTACTTACGAGCAGTACTTC
many,TRBD2,TRBJ2-3,TRBV5-1,CASSFSGRTPDTQYF,TGCGCCAGCAGCTTTAGCGGGAGGACTCCAGATACGCAGTATTTT
many,.,TRBJ1-6,TRBV7-9,CASSLGHGNSPLHF,TGTGCCAGCAGCTTGGGACACGGGAATTCACCCCTCCACTTT
few,.,TRBJ2-5,TRBV11-1,CASSLDPLERETQYF,TGTGCCAGCAGCTTAGACCCCCTTGAGCGGGAGACCCAGTACTTC
.,.,TRBJ2-7,TRBV27,CASSLWTSSSYEQYF,TGTGCCAGCAGTTTATGGACTTCGAGCTCCTACGAGCAGTACTTC
many,.,TRBJ2-1,TRBV6-2/TRBV6-3,CASSYPRSYTGGVVKNEQFF,TGTGCCAGCAGTTACCCCCGCTCATATACCGGGGGCGTTGTAAAGAATGAGCAGTTCTTC
few,TRBD1,TRBJ2-2,TRBV7-6,CASSLIAGGHGELFF,TGTGCCAGCAGCTTAATAGCAGGGGGCCACGGGGAGCTGTTTTTT
few,.,TRBJ2-3,TRBV6-5,CASRLGTSGTDTQYF,TGTGCCAGCAGACTCGGGACTTCAGGCACAGATACGCAGTATTTT
few,.,TRBJ1-5,TRBV7-8,CASSLASGGQPQHF,TGTGCCAGCAGCTTAGCATCGGGTGGTCAGCCCCAGCATTTT
.,.,TRBJ1-2,TRBV20-1,CSARVRPLTGGYTF,TGCAGTGCTAGAGTACGGCCCCTCACGGGCGGCTACACCTTC
many,TRBD2,TRBJ2-3,TRBV5-1,CASSNAGATDTQYF,TGCGCCAGCAGCAATGCGGGAGCCACAGATACGCAGTATTTT
.,TRBD1,TRBJ1-1,TRBV11-2,CASSLDVDRGSGDTEAFF,TGTGCCAGCAGCTTAGATGTAGACAGGGGTAGTGGGGACACTGAAGCTTTCTTT
many,.,TRBJ2-1,TRBV5-1,CASSLARRAESSYNEQFF,TGCGCCAGCAGCTTGGCTCGCCGGGCGGAAAGCTCCTACAATGAGCAGTTCTTC
.,.,TRBJ2-6,TRBV6-1,CASIDSGANVLTF,TGTGCCAGCATCGACTCTGGGGCCAACGTCCTGACTTTC
.,.,TRBJ2-2,TRBV18,CASSPWAVGELFF,TGTGCCAGCTCACCTTGGGCGGTCGGGGAGCTGTTTTTT
many,TRBD1,TRBJ1-1,TRBV5-1,CASSLAWTGGTEAFF,TGCGCCAGCAGCTTGGCCTGGACAGGGGGCACTGAAGCTTTCTTT
many,.,TRBJ2-1,TRBV10-3,CAISGQVSYNEQFF,TGTGCCATCAGTGGACAGGTCTCCTACAATGAGCAGTTCTTC
few,.,TRBJ2-7,TRBV20-1,CSAGHYEQYF,TGCAGTGCCGGCCACTACGAGCAGTACTTC
many,.,TRBJ2-5,TRBV12-3/TRBV12-4,CASSWGSKETQYF,TGTGCCAGCAGTTGGGGCAGTAAAGAGACCCAGTACTTC
.,TRBD1,TRBJ1-2,TRBV6-2/TRBV6-3,CASSRGRTGTDGYTF,TGTGCCAGCAGCCGCGGTCGGACAGGGACAGATGGCTACACCTTC
many,TRBD1,TRBJ1-4,TRBV12-3/TRBV12-4,CASSSAAGGWNEKLFF,TGTGCCAGCAGTTCGGCCGCAGGGGGCTGGAATGAAAAACTGTTTTTT
.,TRBD1,TRBJ1-1,TRBV7-9,CASSPRTGKDTEAFF,TGTGCCAGCAGCCCCCGGACAGGGAAGGACACTGAAGCTTTCTTT
few,.,TRBJ1-1,TRBV12-3/TRBV12-4,CASRQGQGIMNTEAFF,TGTGCCAGCAGGCAAGGACAAGGAATTATGAACACTGAAGCTTTCTTT
.,.,TRBJ2-7,TRBV20-1,CSPGLIYEQYF,TGCAGCCCGGGACTCATCTACGAGCAGTACTTC
many,TRBD2,TRBJ2-5,TRBV15,CATSRDRGLAGANF,TGTGCCACCAGCAGAGATAGGGGACTAGCGGGAGCTAACTTC
.,TRBD1,TRBJ2-7,TRBV4-1,CASSQGPGQSYEQYF,TGCGCCAGCAGCCAAGGTCCGGGACAGAGCTACGAGCAGTACTTC
many,TRBD1,TRBJ1-3,TRBV11-2,CASSFRPGTGTGDGTIYF,TGTGCCAGCAGCTTCCGGCCAGGCACGGGGACAGGGGACGGGACCATATATTTT
many,.,TRBJ2-1,TRBV9,CASSVSAPAGSYNEQFF,TGTGCCAGCAGCGTATCCGCCCCGGCAGGCTCCTACAATGAGCAGTTCTTC
.,.,TRBJ2-1,TRBV29-1,CSVFGKLNEQFF,TGCAGCGTTTTTGGAAAACTCAATGAGCAGTTCTTC
few,TRBD1,TRBJ2-1,TRBV12-3/TRBV12-4,CASTRTTRGLLISGNEQFF,TGTGCCAGCACCCGCACCACCAGGGGGCTCCTGATATCTGGCAATGAGCAGTTCTTC